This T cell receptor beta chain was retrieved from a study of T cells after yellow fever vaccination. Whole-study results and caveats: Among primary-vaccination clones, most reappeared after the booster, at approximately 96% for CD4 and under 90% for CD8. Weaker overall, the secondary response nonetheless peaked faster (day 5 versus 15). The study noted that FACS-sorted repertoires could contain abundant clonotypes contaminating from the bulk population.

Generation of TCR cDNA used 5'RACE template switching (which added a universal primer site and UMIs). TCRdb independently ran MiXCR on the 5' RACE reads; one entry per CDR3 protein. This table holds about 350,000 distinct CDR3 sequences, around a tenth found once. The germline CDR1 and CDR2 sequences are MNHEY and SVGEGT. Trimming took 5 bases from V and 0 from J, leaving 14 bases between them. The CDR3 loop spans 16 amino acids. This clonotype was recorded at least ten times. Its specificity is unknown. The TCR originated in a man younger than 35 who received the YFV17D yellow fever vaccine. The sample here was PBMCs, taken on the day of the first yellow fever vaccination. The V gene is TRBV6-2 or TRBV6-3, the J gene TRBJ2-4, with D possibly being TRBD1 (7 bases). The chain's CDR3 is CASSPGGMLAKNIQYF. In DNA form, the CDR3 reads TGTGCCAGCAGTCCAGGGGGGATGTTAGCCAAAAACATTCAGTACTTC.